This is a list of T cell receptor beta chains from one sample in a study of blood T cells in healthy people across ages. In TCRdb, the 5' RACE reads were re-called with MiXCR into one record per CDR3 protein. Of hundreds of thousands of distinct CDR3 sequences in the sample, roughly 43% were seen once. Sequencing was done on a sample of blood. These receptors were obtained from a man older than 75 in good health. The CDR3 runs from the conserved cysteine through the conserved F or W. Fields, in order: CDR3 DNA, CDR3 protein, V gene, J gene, clone size, D gene. A D gene is named only where the DNA matches it firmly. The size field is filled for only some rows; it gives once, few, many or a size class.

CDR3nt: TGTGCCAGCAGTGGGGAAAAACTCTACGAGCAGTACTTC
CDR3aa: CASSGEKLYEQYF
v_gene: TRBV25-1
j_gene: TRBJ2-7
abundance: NA
d_gene: NA

CDR3nt: TGCAGCGTTGGGACAGGGGGGGGTACCTACGAGCAGTACTTC
CDR3aa: CSVGTGGGTYEQYF
v_gene: TRBV29-1
j_gene: TRBJ2-7
abundance: NA
d_gene: TRBD1

CDR3nt: TGTGCCAGCACTTACCGCGGGGCGCATAATTCACCCCTCCACTTT
CDR3aa: CASTYRGAHNSPLHF
v_gene: TRBV12-3/TRBV12-4
j_gene: TRBJ1-6
abundance: few
d_gene: NA

CDR3nt: TGTGCCAGCAGTACCCGACAGGGGAGCAATCAGCCCCAGCATTTT
CDR3aa: CASSTRQGSNQPQHF
v_gene: TRBV6-6
j_gene: TRBJ1-5
abundance: NA
d_gene: TRBD1

CDR3nt: TGCGCCAGCAGTCAAATTACAGGGTACGAGCAGTACTTC
CDR3aa: CASSQITGYEQYF
v_gene: TRBV5-1
j_gene: TRBJ2-7
abundance: few
d_gene: NA

CDR3nt: TGCAGTGCTTCTCGAATTGAGGGTGAAAAACTGTTTTTT
CDR3aa: CSASRIEGEKLFF
v_gene: TRBV20-1
j_gene: TRBJ1-4
abundance: NA
d_gene: NA

CDR3nt: TGCGCCAGCAGCTCGGGGGACTTTTCTACGCAGTATTTT
CDR3aa: CASSSGDFSTQYF
v_gene: TRBV5-1
j_gene: TRBJ2-3
abundance: NA
d_gene: NA

CDR3nt: TGCGCCAGCAGCCTCCTGGGACTTAGAAATGAGCAGTTCTTC
CDR3aa: CASSLLGLRNEQFF
v_gene: TRBV5-1
j_gene: TRBJ2-1
abundance: few
d_gene: NA

CDR3nt: TGTGCCAGCAGTTTAGCAGGGGGGATAGAGACCCAGTACTTC
CDR3aa: CASSLAGGIETQYF
v_gene: TRBV28
j_gene: TRBJ2-5
abundance: NA
d_gene: NA

CDR3nt: TGTGCCAGCAGCTTGGGGGGAACTAGAGAAGAGACCCAGTACTTC
CDR3aa: CASSLGGTREETQYF
v_gene: TRBV7-8
j_gene: TRBJ2-5
abundance: many
d_gene: NA

CDR3nt: TGTGCCAGCAGTGGTCGGAGACTAGCGGAACAAGAGACCCAGTACTTC
CDR3aa: CASSGRRLAEQETQYF
v_gene: TRBV25-1
j_gene: TRBJ2-5
abundance: NA
d_gene: TRBD2

CDR3nt: TGTGCCAGCAAAAGTAGGGGGGATACGCAGTATTTT
CDR3aa: CASKSRGDTQYF
v_gene: TRBV28
j_gene: TRBJ2-3
abundance: few
d_gene: NA

CDR3nt: TGTGCCAGCACCTTGCCTAGCGACGAGCAGTACTTC
CDR3aa: CASTLPSDEQYF
v_gene: TRBV27
j_gene: TRBJ2-7
abundance: NA
d_gene: NA

CDR3nt: TGTGCCAGCAGCGATTCTAGCGCGGGTACCAATGAGCAGTTCTTC
CDR3aa: CASSDSSAGTNEQFF
v_gene: TRBV7-3
j_gene: TRBJ2-1
abundance: once
d_gene: NA

CDR3nt: TGTGCCAGCAGCTTTTTCAAGCGGGAGGGCCCCTACGAGCAGTACTTC
CDR3aa: CASSFFKREGPYEQYF
v_gene: TRBV11-3
j_gene: TRBJ2-7
abundance: few
d_gene: TRBD2

CDR3nt: TGTGCCAGCAGTTTAGCGCAAGGGATCGGCTACACCTTC
CDR3aa: CASSLAQGIGYTF
v_gene: TRBV12-3/TRBV12-4
j_gene: TRBJ1-2
abundance: NA
d_gene: NA

CDR3nt: TGTGCCAGCAGTGAAGGGGGCGCGACCGAGCAGTACTTC
CDR3aa: CASSEGGATEQYF
v_gene: TRBV7-9
j_gene: TRBJ2-7
abundance: NA
d_gene: TRBD1

CDR3nt: TGTGCCTGGAGTGTAGACGGGCTAAGCTACGAGCAGTACTTC
CDR3aa: CAWSVDGLSYEQYF
v_gene: TRBV30
j_gene: TRBJ2-7
abundance: many
d_gene: NA

CDR3nt: TGCGCCAGCAGCTTGGTATTAGGGGAGCAGTTCTTC
CDR3aa: CASSLVLGEQFF
v_gene: TRBV5-1
j_gene: TRBJ2-1
abundance: few
d_gene: NA

CDR3nt: TGTGCCAGCAGTCCCGTAGGGGGAGCTAACTATGGCTACACCTTC
CDR3aa: CASSPVGGANYGYTF
v_gene: TRBV25-1
j_gene: TRBJ1-2
abundance: NA
d_gene: NA

CDR3nt: TGCAGTGCTAGAGCCCCTAAGAGGGCCTTAAATGAGCAGTTCTTC
CDR3aa: CSARAPKRALNEQFF
v_gene: TRBV20-1
j_gene: TRBJ2-1
abundance: many
d_gene: NA

CDR3nt: TGCAGCGCCCTCAGCGGGAGTGTACCCGGGGAGCTGTTTTTT
CDR3aa: CSALSGSVPGELFF
v_gene: TRBV29-1
j_gene: TRBJ2-2
abundance: NA
d_gene: TRBD2

CDR3nt: TGTGCCACCTCAGCTTACAGCGAACAAGGAGCGCAGTATTTT
CDR3aa: CATSAYSEQGAQYF
v_gene: TRBV7-2
j_gene: TRBJ2-3
abundance: NA
d_gene: NA

CDR3nt: TGTGCCAGCAGTCTCCCCAACAGGGACTATGGCTACACCTTC
CDR3aa: CASSLPNRDYGYTF
v_gene: TRBV6-6
j_gene: TRBJ1-2
abundance: few
d_gene: NA

CDR3nt: TGTGCCAGCAGCCTTCCGGGTGGGCAAGAGACCCAGTACTTC
CDR3aa: CASSLPGGQETQYF
v_gene: TRBV6-5
j_gene: TRBJ2-5
abundance: few
d_gene: NA

CDR3nt: TGTGCCAGCAGCTTAGGTCGGGACCTCCACAATGAGCAGTTCTTC
CDR3aa: CASSLGRDLHNEQFF
v_gene: TRBV7-2
j_gene: TRBJ2-1
abundance: few
d_gene: NA

CDR3nt: TGCGCCAGCAGCTTGGCCATTATAGGCGCTGGGGCCAACGTCCTGACTTTC
CDR3aa: CASSLAIIGAGANVLTF
v_gene: TRBV5-1
j_gene: TRBJ2-6
abundance: few
d_gene: NA

CDR3nt: TGTGCCAGCAGCATCGGGGAGGGCGGTGAGCAGTTCTTC
CDR3aa: CASSIGEGGEQFF
v_gene: TRBV7-3
j_gene: TRBJ2-1
abundance: few
d_gene: TRBD2

CDR3nt: TGCAGTGCTGTAGCAGGGGGAAGCACAGATACGCAGTATTTT
CDR3aa: CSAVAGGSTDTQYF
v_gene: TRBV20-1
j_gene: TRBJ2-3
abundance: few
d_gene: TRBD1